This TCR beta chain was retrieved from a study of CD8+ T cells in alopecia areata. The table lists this clone with a few counts. Its target is not known. As for treatment: oral pan-JAK inhibitor, 5-10 mg twice daily. RNA was extracted and reverse transcribed into cDNA as the sequencing template. Sequencing used immunoSEQ multiplex PCR; TCRdb keeps in-frame clones, though not all of them. Here the sample spans 80,000 to 100,000 clones, about 40% being singletons. Overall study findings and caveats: Clarity of TCR sharing across patients fell short of that in mice, possibly HLA-related. Alopecia totalis/universalis scalp especially showed more expanded CD8+ clones than normal scalp.

Germline loops: CDR1 MNHNY, CDR2 SVGAGI (reference sequence). There are 13 residues in the CDR3. V lost 7 bases to trimming and J lost 2 bases, with 11 bases between them. This sample comprised CD8+ T cells sorted from blood, obtained at week 24, from a patient treated with tofacitinib. The clonotype comes from a human donor with alopecia areata. The chain combines TRBV6-6 with TRBJ2-5; D is unresolved. The CDR3 nucleotides are TGTGCCAGCACTTTGCGGCCGCAAGAGACCCAGTACTTC. Its protein is CASTLRPQETQYF.